This note documents a single TCR beta chain sequence. These data are taken from a study of cytomegalovirus exposure and HLA in healthy donors. Generated by immunoSEQ multiplex PCR, the TCRdb table keeps only in-frame clones and is missing some. The repertoire holds roughly 130,000 clones, with roughly 81% as singletons. Looked up from germline, CDR1 is SGHRS and CDR2 is YFSETQ. V was shortened by 0 bases and J by 0 bases, with 12 bases between the two germline ends. This CDR3 region has 16 residues. The J gene is TRBJ1-1, the V gene TRBV5-1; D is uncertain. Sequenced sample: PBMCs. The sequence was collected from a woman aged 30 to 39 in good health and CMV-seronegative. CDR3 DNA sequence: TGCGCCAGCAGCTTGGACGGCACAGCCATGAACACTGAAGCTTTCTTT. The encoded protein is CASSLDGTAMNTEAFF.